The 14 T cell receptor beta chains below were found in one sample sequenced in a study of blood T cells in healthy people across ages. Alongside a J-beta primer mix, a sample-barcoded 5' primer served in a second PCR lasting roughly 6 to 11 cycles. MiXCR, applied by TCRdb to the 5' RACE reads, yields one record per CDR3 protein. The repertoire holds about 1,600,000 distinct CDR3 sequences, with roughly 45% as singletons. Specimen: blood. The receptors were sampled from a woman aged 18-30 years in good health.

The chain carries TRBV13 and TRBJ2-1; 9 bases agree with TRBD2. Germline assignment: CDR1 PRHDT and CDR2 FYEKMQ (reference sequence). After removal of 4 bases from V and 8 bases from J, the junction contained 9 bases not matched to a gene. The length of the CDR3 is 15 residues. CDR3 DNA: TGTGCCAGCAGCTCGGGACTAGCCCTGTCGGATGAGCAGTTCTTC. It translates to CASSSGLALSDEQFF.

This clonotype has just a few counts. The gene calls are TRBV3-1 and TRBJ2-2; D perhaps matches TRBD1 (5 bases). The CDR3 is 19 amino acids. CDR1 and CDR2 (germline): LGHDT, YNNKEL (reference sequence). Deletions cut 0 bases from V and 3 bases from J, with 20 bases between. Here the CDR3 reads CASSQDGAVRQSHTGELFF. The CDR3, as DNA: TGTGCCAGCAGCCAAGATGGGGCGGTTCGGCAGAGTCACACCGGGGAGCTGTTTTTT.

This sequence joins TRBV28 and TRBJ2-7, with 9 bases aligning to TRBD1. The assigned J gene may be wrong: the sequence end matches TRBJ2-5 better. CDR3 length equals 15 residues. Germline V gene data show CDR1 as MDHEN and CDR2 as SYDVKM. The CDR3 DNA is TGTGCCAGCAGTTTCTTTGGGACAGGGTCGGAGACCCAGTACTTC. Its protein is CASSFFGTGSETQYF.

The rearrangement links TRBV6-5 to TRBJ1-1, with a possible D match to TRBD1 (5 bases). The CDR3 sequence is 14 residues long. Trimming removed 6 bases from V and 4 bases from J, with 15 bases in between. The germline CDR1 and CDR2 sequences are MNHEY and SVGAGI. Here the CDR3 reads CASRSGTGSTEAFF. The CDR3 DNA reads TGTGCCAGCAGGTCCGGGACGGGGAGCACTGAAGCTTTCTTT.

The CDR3 DNA follows: TGTGCCAGCAGCTTAACTAGCGAAGAGTTCTTC. This translates into CASSLTSEEFF. The rearrangement links TRBV7-9 to TRBJ2-1; 7 nucleotides align to TRBD2. The CDR3 sequence is 11 residues long. CDR1 and CDR2 (germline): SEHNR, FQNEAQ (reference sequence). Unmatched junction bases numbered 3, after V lost 2 bases and J lost 14 bases.

V gene TRBV7-6 combines with J gene TRBJ2-5; 8 positions agree with TRBD2. The CDR3 covers 16 residues. Per germline, CDR1 SGHVS and CDR2 FNYEAQ. The junction had 10 bases not matched to a gene; V was cut back by 2 bases and J by 5 bases. CDR3 loop: CASSLLGIAGRETQYF. The CDR3, as DNA: TGTGCCAGCAGCTTATTAGGTATAGCGGGAAGGGAGACCCAGTACTTC.

About this clonotype itself: This may stem from a read error, because a much larger clone lies one nucleotide away. The chain is built from TRBV3-1 and TRBJ2-5; D not resolved. CDR3 length equals 15 residues. Germline assignment: CDR1 LGHDT and CDR2 YNNKEL (reference sequence). Trimming took 4 bases from V and 11 from J, leaving 23 bases between them. In nucleotides, the CDR3 is TGTGCCAGCAGCCCTAGGGCTCTAAACCGTAATGAGCAGTACTTC. Translation gives CASSPRALNRNEQYF.

The chain has TRBV6-6 and TRBJ2-3, with 8 bases lining up with TRBD2. The CDR3 sequence is 16 residues long. Germline lookup yields CDR1 MNHNY and CDR2 SVGAGI (reference sequence). The J segment lost 6 bases and the V segment lost 6 bases, leaving 14 bases of the junction unmatched. The CDR3 loop is CASRNVAGGHGDTQYF. As DNA, the CDR3 is TGTGCCAGCAGGAACGTGGCGGGAGGCCACGGGGATACGCAGTATTTT.

The genes are TRBV5-1 and TRBJ2-1; 12 bases map to TRBD2. V lost 4 bases, J lost 4 bases, and 15 bases stayed unmatched. CDR3 size: 19 residues. Germline CDR1 reads SGHRS; CDR2 reads YFSETQ. The CDR3 region has the DNA TGCGCCAGCAGCCCCCTGGCGGGGAAAACTAGCGGGAGGTACAATGAGCAGTTCTTC. Amino acids: CASSPLAGKTSGRYNEQFF.

The rearrangement uses TRBV2 and TRBJ2-7, with 7 bases fitting TRBD1. The CDR3 is made up of 13 amino acids. Germline loops: CDR1 SNHLY, CDR2 FYNNEI. After removal of 7 bases from V and 1 base from J, the junction contained 4 bases not matched to a gene. In DNA form, the CDR3 reads TGTGCCAGCAATCACAGGGGATCCTACGAGCAGTACTTC. It codes for CASNHRGSYEQYF.

The J gene is TRBJ2-3, the V gene TRBV7-2; possible D gene TRBD1, 6 bases. The CDR3 is made up of 13 amino acids. Germline CDR1 SGHTA, CDR2 FQGNSA. With 5 bases removed from V and 11 bases from J, the gap between germline ends came to 17 bases. DNA for the CDR3: TGTGCCAGCAGCACCCATCCGGGACAAAAGCAGTATTTT. This codes for CASSTHPGQKQYF.

The chain is built from TRBV10-3 and TRBJ2-5, with 7 bases aligning to TRBD2. Unmatched junction bases numbered 17, after V lost 2 bases and J lost 11 bases. The V gene's germline CDR1 is ENHRY and CDR2 SYGVKD. The CDR3 length is 16 residues. In DNA, the CDR3 is TGTGCCATCAGTGAGCTTCCGGGGCAGGGAGGGCATGAGCAGTACTTC. It encodes CAISELPGQGGHEQYF.

Notes on this clonotype: An end of the junction differs from the germline gene, which may be a read error. This sequence joins TRBV12-5 and TRBJ2-2; possible D gene TRBD2, 5 bases. Germline assignment: CDR1 LGHNT and CDR2 FRNRAP. The CDR3 has 12 amino acids. In DNA, the CDR3 is TGTGCTAGTGGCCAAAGGACCGGGGAGCTATTTTTT. Translating it yields CASGQRTGELFF.

The genes are TRBV5-1 and TRBJ1-2, with 7 bases fitting TRBD1. The germline V gene encodes CDR1 SGHRS and CDR2 YFSETQ. The CDR3 spans 13 residues. After removal of 4 bases from V and 6 bases from J, the junction contained 6 bases not matched to a gene. The CDR3 bases are TGCGCCAGCAGCGGAACCGGGACAGATGGCTACACCTTC. Translation: CASSGTGTDGYTF.